This is a list of T cell receptor beta chains from one sample in a study of long-term antiretroviral therapy in people with HIV. Some clones are missing from TCRdb's copy, which holds only in-frame ones; the method was immunoSEQ multiplex PCR. Seen here are about 29,000 clones, around 89% observed once, and the top ten hold about 4%. Specimen: unsorted PBMCs, collected 0.5 years after starting antiretroviral therapy. The receptors were sampled from a woman between 18 and 29 years old with HIV. Both conserved end residues are part of each CDR3. The order of the fields is clone size, D gene, J gene, V gene, CDR3 protein, CDR3 DNA. D genes are given only for firm matches. The size entry is marked missing in some rows and otherwise reads once, few, many or a size class.

>once|TRBD2|TRBJ2-7|TRBV5-4
CASSLGGSGRARVHEQYF
TGTGCCAGCAGCCTGGGAGGGAGCGGGAGGGCCCGGGTCCACGAGCAGTACTTC
>NA|NA|TRBJ2-1|TRBV6-5
CASSYRGLEFEQFF
TGTGCCAGCAGTTACCGGGGGCTAGAGTTTGAGCAGTTCTTC
>NA|TRBD1|TRBJ1-2|TRBV27
CASSTRGQDGYTF
TGTGCCAGCAGTACCAGGGGGCAGGATGGCTACACCTTC
>once|TRBD1|TRBJ2-7|TRBV18
CASSPRGGQGTYEQYF
TGTGCCAGCTCACCACGAGGGGGACAGGGAACCTACGAGCAGTACTTC
>NA|TRBD1|TRBJ1-1|TRBV19
CASRDRDKTEAFF
TGTGCCAGTAGGGACAGGGATAAGACTGAAGCTTTCTTT
>NA|NA|TRBJ2-1|TRBV10-1
CASSVGRDYNEQFF
TGCGCCAGCAGTGTCGGGCGGGACTACAATGAGCAGTTCTTC
>NA|TRBD1|TRBJ2-5|TRBV25-1
CASSEYSGQGVGTQYF
TGTGCCAGCAGTGAATATAGTGGACAGGGCGTAGGGACCCAGTACTTC
>NA|NA|TRBJ2-7|TRBV21-1
CAPGGFFSYEQYF
TGTGCCCCCGGGGGGTTTTTCTCCTACGAGCAGTACTTC
>few|NA|TRBJ2-2|TRBV7-9
CASSSDFEIHTGELFF
TGTGCCAGCAGCTCCGACTTCGAGATTCACACCGGGGAGCTGTTTTTT
>NA|TRBD2|TRBJ2-1|TRBV10-2
CASSEELARNNEQFF
TGCGCCAGCAGTGAGGAACTAGCGAGAAACAATGAGCAGTTCTTC
>NA|TRBD2|TRBJ2-7|TRBV7-2
CASSLGGGSPYEQYF
TGTGCCAGCAGCTTAGGGGGGGGGAGCCCCTACGAGCAGTACTTC
>NA|NA|TRBJ1-3|TRBV7-9
CASSSSTSNTIYF
TGTGCCAGCAGTTCATCGACATCGAACACCATATATTTT
>NA|NA|TRBJ1-1|TRBV6-1
CASSEPPRGLVNTEAFF
TGTGCCAGCAGTGAACCCCCCAGGGGCTTGGTGAACACTGAAGCTTTCTTT
>NA|NA|TRBJ1-4|TRBV27
CASSPRTEFTGKLFF
TGTGCCAGCAGTCCCAGGACAGAATTCACAGGAAAACTGTTTTTT
>NA|NA|TRBJ2-1|TRBV5-1
CASSPEGAGSGYNEQFF
TGCGCCAGCAGCCCTGAAGGGGCAGGGTCGGGATACAATGAGCAGTTCTTC
>once|TRBD2|TRBJ2-1|TRBV4-1
CASSPGGKGRGDEQFF
TGCGCCAGCAGCCCGGGGGGAAAGGGGAGAGGCGATGAGCAGTTCTTC
>few|TRBD1|TRBJ1-5|TRBV4-2
CASSQDGTGDQPQHF
TGTGCCAGCAGCCAGGACGGGACAGGGGATCAGCCCCAGCATTTT
>NA|NA|TRBJ1-2|TRBV6-5
CASSWTRNYGYTF
TGTGCCAGCAGTTGGACCCGAAACTATGGCTACACCTTC
>NA|TRBD2|TRBJ2-1|TRBV7-9
CANTRSGSYNEQFF
TGTGCCAACACACGGAGCGGGAGTTACAATGAGCAGTTCTTC
>NA|NA|TRBJ1-1|TRBV7-3
CASSLHGRTMTEAFF
TGTGCCAGCAGCTTACATGGCAGGACCATGACTGAAGCTTTCTTT
>NA|NA|TRBJ2-3|TRBV28
CASSLGRYGQYF
TGTGCCAGCAGTTTGGGCCGATACGGGCAGTATTTT
>NA|NA|TRBJ1-2|TRBV20-1
CSAWDNLGYTF
TGCAGTGCATGGGACAATCTTGGCTACACCTTC
>NA|NA|TRBJ2-1|TRBV10-3
CAISESMAGRYNEQFF
TGTGCCATCAGTGAGTCGATGGCAGGGCGGTACAATGAGCAGTTCTTC
>NA|NA|TRBJ1-1|TRBV9
CASSVGWGLNTEAFF
TGTGCCAGCAGCGTAGGGTGGGGACTGAACACTGAAGCTTTCTTT
>NA|NA|TRBJ2-2|TRBV7-3
CASSLTSAGELFF
TGTGCCAGCAGCCTTACTAGTGCCGGGGAGCTGTTTTTT
>NA|NA|TRBJ1-1|TRBV7-9
CASSYLGSNTEAFF
TGTGCCAGCAGCTATTTGGGGTCGAACACTGAAGCTTTCTTT
>NA|TRBD1|TRBJ2-1|TRBV18
CASSGDRARRNEQFF
TGTGCCAGCTCAGGGGACAGGGCCCGTCGCAATGAGCAGTTCTTC
>NA|TRBD2|TRBJ2-7|TRBV10-1
CASSESVGLASYEQYF
TGCGCCAGCAGTGAGTCTGTTGGACTAGCCTCCTACGAGCAGTACTTC
>NA|NA|TRBJ1-2|TRBV5-1
CASSLARSGVSNYGYTF
TGCGCCAGCAGCCTCGCAAGGTCCGGCGTCTCTAACTATGGCTACACCTTC
>NA|NA|TRBJ2-2|TRBV4-3
CASSQDGSVSTGELFF
TGCGCCAGCAGCCAAGATGGCAGTGTGTCCACCGGGGAGCTGTTTTTT
>NA|TRBD2|TRBJ2-5|TRBV2
CASPSGLAGVETQYF
TGTGCCAGCCCAAGCGGACTAGCGGGAGTAGAGACCCAGTACTTC
>NA|NA|TRBJ2-2|TRBV5-1
CASSLAGGHAGELFF
TGCGCCAGCAGCTTGGCTGGGGGACATGCAGGGGAGCTGTTTTTT
>NA|TRBD2|TRBJ2-2|TRBV4-1
CASSQEGPRLAANTGELFF
TGCGCCAGCAGCCAAGAAGGGCCCCGGCTAGCGGCCAACACCGGGGAGCTGTTTTTT
>NA|NA|TRBJ1-6|TRBV5-6
CASRLWAGESPLHF
TGTGCCAGCAGACTCTGGGCAGGGGAATCACCCCTCCACTTT
>once|TRBD1|TRBJ1-2|TRBV28
CASRLTGGNNYGYTF
TGTGCCAGCAGATTGACAGGGGGAAATAACTATGGCTACACCTTC
>NA|NA|TRBJ1-4|TRBV19
CASSMGQGDEKLFF
TGTGCCAGTAGTATGGGGCAGGGAGATGAAAAACTGTTTTTT